The present T cell receptor (beta chain) was sequenced within a study of T cells in tuberculosis (dated by TCRdb to the late 2010s). Describing the broader study: To characterize T cells specific for the mycobacterial lipid antigen glucose monomycolate (GMM), the study used CD1B tetramers together with high-throughput TCR immunosequencing. IGRA-negative adolescents, IGRA-positive adolescents with latent tuberculosis and adults with active tuberculosis, some ten per group, were compared in a South African clinical cohort. Active tuberculosis patient PBMC were archived before or within 7 days of starting standard anti-tuberculosis treatment.

The time point label, read with the paper, signifies: new active TB diagnosis, blood taken before or within 7 days of starting treatment. The active tuberculosis patients were newly diagnosed, HIV-seronegative South African adults aged 18 years or older. Active tuberculosis was confirmed by positive sputum smear microscopy and/or positive M. tuberculosis culture. Immunosequencing was performed on unsorted cryopreserved PBMC, with some 100,000 T cells per clinical donor covered on average. TCR libraries were generated with the immunoSEQ multiplex PCR assay, using TCR-beta and/or TCR-alpha/delta assays for each sample. Amplified TCR libraries were sequenced on the Illumina high-throughput platform. In the source study's methods: Clustering and dimensionality reduction relied on pairwise TCRdist distances among GMM-specific receptors from T cells that were either sorted ex vivo or expanded in vitro. Each clinical repertoire was assigned a mean NN-distance score, defined as the average TCRdist to the nearest 10% of tetramer-positive reference sequences. GEM TCR motif frequency was computed as the fraction of unique TCRs matching known GEM sequences by V/J usage and CDR3 length. Linear discriminant analysis with leave-one-out cross-validation, implemented in scikit-learn, was used to classify active tuberculosis. TCRdb took over this immuneACCESS table, retaining in-frame rearrangements with V and J assigned. Such tables are incomplete; in checked studies, under half of the missing clones stem from an unresolved V gene, and the remainder is unexplained. V and J calls and clone size are copied from that table; D and trimming were computed from the DNA. The sample data list tens of thousands of clones, and 70% to 90% of these were observed just once. Of the sample, 5.4% is held by the ten largest clones.

The cysteine opens and the phenylalanine closes a CDR3 of 15 amino acids. Only the CDR3 DNA is retained, 45 bases long and in frame from the first base. Compared with germline, V lacks 0 bases and J lacks 8 bases; bases without a gene match: 8. In the germline V gene, CDR1 corresponds to MGHRA and CDR2 to YSYEKL. As for this clone: The antigen this receptor binds is unknown. Per-base quality was not reported, and no clone a single base away is much larger than it.

General findings and caveats noted by the study authors: Active tuberculosis TCR-alpha repertoires showed smaller mean NN-distances to GMM-specific TCRs than IGRA-negative controls, suggesting clonal expansion of these TCRs. Clinical samples were chosen by availability of cryopreserved specimens, and active tuberculosis cases were adults while controls were adolescents. Using GEM motif frequencies, a classifier achieved 65% to 75% accuracy, whereas a classifier built on the diverse GMM-specific repertoire got to under 90% accuracy (AUROC approximately 0.93). Shorter CDR3-alpha lengths in active tuberculosis patients partly drove the smaller NN-distances, and the TCR-beta difference was not statistically significant.

The sequence came from an adult with tuberculosis. This sample comprised PBMCs, obtained at tuberculosis diagnosis. The chain uses TRBV4-1 and TRBJ1-2, with 8 middle bases fitting TRBD1. The DNA sequence follows: TGCGCCAGCAGCCAAGAGGACAGGGAGAGTAGGGGCTACACCTTC. It is translated as CASSQEDRESRGYTF.